The 5 T cell receptor beta chains reported below all come from one sample, sequenced in a study of T cells after yellow fever vaccination. In TCRdb, the 5' RACE reads were re-called with MiXCR into one record per CDR3 protein. This sample yields about 52,000 distinct CDR3 sequences, of which around 7% are seen a single time; less than 25% belongs to the top ten. The sample consisted of CD8+ T cells not binding an NS4B(214-222) dextramer, sorted from PBMCs, taken 45 days after the first yellow fever vaccination. The receptors here all came from a man in his late teens or twenties who received the YFV17D yellow fever vaccine.

The table lists this clonotype with a few counts. The chain links TRBV7-2 to TRBJ2-7; TRBD2 agrees at 8 bases. V gave up 5 bases and J gave up 6 bases; unmatched junction bases: 3. The CDR3 loop spans 12 amino acids. Per germline, CDR1 SGHTA and CDR2 FQGNSA. The CDR3 sequence is CASSTGGSEQYF. CDR3 nucleotide sequence: TGTGCCAGCAGCACGGGGGGGTCCGAGCAGTACTTC.

There are many counts of this clonotype. The chain carries TRBV6-2 or TRBV6-3 and TRBJ2-5; D tentatively reads TRBD1 or TRBD2 (5 bases each). CDR3 length: 15 residues. Germline lookup yields CDR1 MNHEY and CDR2 SVGEGT. The ends were cut back, 6 bases at V and 5 bases at J, with 19 bases in the middle. The CDR3 loop is CASSDGTHTVETQYF. The CDR3 DNA is TGTGCCAGCAGCGACGGGACCCACACTGTGGAGACCCAGTACTTC.

The V gene is TRBV6-5, the J gene TRBJ1-5; D is uncertain. The ends were cut back, 0 bases at V and 5 bases at J, with 5 bases in the middle. Germline values: CDR1 MNHEY, CDR2 SVGAGI. The length of the CDR3 is 13 residues. For the CDR3, the DNA is TGTGCCAGCAGTTACTCCGGGGATCAGCCCCAGCATTTT. It yields the protein CASSYSGDQPQHF.

This clonotype was detected only a few times. The chain employs TRBV11-2 and TRBJ1-1; D gene uncertain. V gave up 1 base and J gave up 11 bases, with 8 bases separating them. The CDR3 has 11 residues. Germline V gene sequence: CDR1 SGHAT, CDR2 FQNNGV. The CDR3 DNA is TGTGCCAGCAGCTTAGGGGCGGGGGCTTTCTTT. As protein: CASSLGAGAFF.

The chain is built from TRBV19 and TRBJ1-2; unclear D gene. Per the germline V gene, CDR1 is LNHDA and CDR2 is SQIVND (reference sequence). V was pared by 10 bases and J by 0 bases, with 15 bases between. The CDR3 is 14 amino acids. Written as DNA, the CDR3 is TGTGCCATCAAAGATATCAGGACTAACTATGGCTACACCTTC. Its translation: CAIKDIRTNYGYTF.